The 21 T cell receptor beta chains below were found in one sample sequenced in a study of cytomegalovirus exposure and HLA in healthy donors (dated by TCRdb to the late 2010s). Receptors were amplified or captured by the immunoSEQ multiplex PCR assay. The multiplex PCR relied on a mix of 60 forward primers for TCR Vbeta segments and 13 reverse primers for TCR Jbeta segments. TCRdb provides this immuneACCESS table in a form limited to in-frame rearrangements. Some clones are lacking; in checked studies, under half of them reflect an unresolved V gene, and why the rest are absent is not known. Within this sample are approximately 110,000 clones, with roughly 74% of them counted one time only. The ten largest clones represent approximately 3.9% of the sample. Input material: PBMCs. The origin of the receptors is a woman in her 50s in good health and CMV-seropositive.

The CDR3 region has the DNA TGCGCCAGCAGCTTACTAGGGGGATGGAGCTCCTATAATTCACCCCTCCACTTT. Residues: CASSLLGGWSSYNSPLHF. V and J are TRBV5-1 and TRBJ1-6; D might be TRBD1 (6 bases). In germline, CDR1 is SGHRS, CDR2 YFSETQ. The germline V and J ends were trimmed by 2 bases and 0 bases, with 15 bases remaining between them. The CDR3 totals 18 residues.

The chain combines TRBV19 with TRBJ2-7; D may be TRBD1 (5 bases). The CDR3 extends over 15 amino acids. The V gene lost 4 bases and the J gene lost 0 bases, with 13 bases spanning the gap. Germline CDR1 and CDR2: LNHDA and SQIVND (reference sequence). The chain's CDR3 is CASSTDSQVSYEQYF. DNA for the CDR3: TGTGCCAGTAGTACAGACAGTCAAGTCTCCTACGAGCAGTACTTC.

The J gene is TRBJ2-2, the V gene TRBV7-9; TRBD1 is a possible D gene (6 bases). CDR3 size: 17 residues. The germline CDR1 and CDR2 sequences are SEHNR and FQNEAQ (reference sequence). The germline V and J ends were trimmed by 1 base and 3 bases, with 15 bases remaining between them. The CDR3 spells CASSLGSGDTHTGELFF. The CDR3 DNA follows: TGTGCCAGCAGCTTAGGATCAGGGGACACCCACACCGGGGAGCTGTTTTTT.

V usage is TRBV7-3 and J usage is TRBJ2-3; 8 bases map to TRBD2. Germline CDR1 is SGHTA and CDR2 is FQGTGA. After removal of 2 bases from V and 2 bases from J, the junction contained 3 bases not matched to a gene. This CDR3 region has 15 residues. Here the CDR3 reads CASSLRGGTTDTQYF. CDR3 nucleotides: TGTGCCAGCAGCTTACGCGGGGGGACCACAGATACGCAGTATTTT.

This chain joins TRBV5-1 and TRBJ2-1, with 11 bases aligning to TRBD2. J gave up 7 bases and V 8 bases, and 11 bases lay outside the gene matches. The CDR3 runs to 15 residues. CDR1 and CDR2 from the germline V gene are SGHRS and YFSETQ. The CDR3 DNA is TGCGCCAGGGAAGATAGCGGGGGGGCCGGGAATGAGCAGTTCTTC. Translated: CAREDSGGAGNEQFF.

This sequence joins TRBV5-6 and TRBJ2-6, with D unclear. V gave up 1 base and J gave up 1 base, with 6 bases separating them. The CDR3 length is 15 residues. Per germline, CDR1 SGHDT and CDR2 YYEEEE. The CDR3 DNA sequence: TGTGCCAGCAGCTTGTTTCGGTCTGGGGCCAACGTCCTGACTTTC. Its translation: CASSLFRSGANVLTF. Supplemented by reference TRBV5-6 and TRBJ2-6, the full variable domain reads DAGVTQSPTHLIKTRGQQVTLRCSPKSGHDTVSWYQQALGQGPQFIFQYYEEEERQRGNFPDRFSGHQFPNYSSELNVNALLLGDSALYLCASSLFRSGANVLTFGAGSRLTVL.

The rearrangement joins TRBV29-1 to TRBJ1-2; unclear D gene. Germline V gene lookup returns CDR1 SQVTM and CDR2 ANQGSEA. V was clipped by 6 bases and J by 2 bases, with 10 bases between them. The CDR3 has 12 amino acids. CDR3 in amino acids: CSVETPNYGYTF. The CDR3 DNA sequence: TGCAGCGTGGAAACACCCAACTATGGCTACACCTTC.

The chain links TRBV23-1 to TRBJ1-5; 9 nucleotides match TRBD1. Being an ORF, TRBV23-1 has a function that is uncertain. The CDR3 has 17 amino acids. V lost 6 bases, J lost 1 base, and 10 bases stayed unmatched. The CDR3 DNA follows: TGCGCCAGCAGCGTCCCGGGACAGGGCCACAGCAATCAGCCCCAGCATTTT. It translates to CASSVPGQGHSNQPQHF.

V usage is TRBV19 and J usage is TRBJ2-5; 12 bases line up with TRBD1. The germline gives CDR1 LNHDA, CDR2 SQIVND (reference sequence). V shed 6 bases and J 4 bases; nucleotides not matched to a gene: 12. The CDR3 consists of 17 residues. This CDR3 is CASSPYRDRGLGETQYF. The CDR3, as DNA: TGTGCCAGTAGCCCCTACCGGGACAGGGGGCTTGGAGAGACCCAGTACTTC.

The rearrangement joins TRBV12-5 to TRBJ1-5, with D uncertain. V gave up 0 bases and J gave up 6 bases, with 6 bases separating them. CDR3 length: 13 residues. Germline lookup yields CDR1 LGHNT and CDR2 FRNRAP. The CDR3 DNA sequence: TGTGCTAGTGGTTTGGTACTAGGTCAGCCCCAGCATTTT. This encodes CASGLVLGQPQHF.

V usage is TRBV28 and J usage is TRBJ2-7; 8 nucleotides line up with TRBD1. CDR1 and CDR2 (germline): MDHEN, SYDVKM. The CDR3 sequence is 14 residues long. V shed 5 bases and J 2 bases; nucleotides not matched to a gene: 5. The CDR3 nucleotides are TGTGCCAGCAGTGGATACAGGGGGACCTACGAGCAGTACTTC. Encoded protein: CASSGYRGTYEQYF.

The chain joins TRBV15 to TRBJ2-1; the match to TRBD2 covers 9 bases. This CDR3 has 16 amino acids. The germline V gene has CDR1 LNHNV and CDR2 YYDKDF (reference sequence). The trim removed 1 base at V and 0 bases at J, leaving 1 base unmatched. The CDR3 DNA reads TGTGCCACCAGCAGAGGGCGGGGGGGCTCCTACAATGAGCAGTTCTTC. This codes for CATSRGRGGSYNEQFF. Full variable domain (outside the CDR3, taken from reference TRBV15 and TRBJ2-1): DAMVIQNPRYQVTQFGKPVTLSCSQTLNHNVMYWYQQKSSQAPKLLFHYYDKDFNNEADTPDNFQSRRPNTSFCFLDIRSPGLGDTAMYLCATSRGRGGSYNEQFFGPGTRLTVL.

The chain carries TRBV9 and TRBJ1-6, with a tentative D call TRBD1 (5 bases). Germline V gene sequence: CDR1 SGDLS, CDR2 YYNGEE. With 4 bases removed from V and 0 bases from J, the gap between germline ends came to 17 bases. The CDR3 contains 18 residues. CDR3 nucleotide sequence: TGTGCCAGCAGCCGGGAGGAGGGGCGCGCCTCCTATAATTCACCCCTCCACTTT. Protein: CASSREEGRASYNSPLHF. Variable domain in full (rest from reference TRBV9 and TRBJ1-6): DSGVTQTPKHLITATGQRVTLRCSPRSGDLSVYWYQQSLDQGLQFLIQYYNGEERAKGNILERFSAQQFPDLHSELNLSSLELGDSALYFCASSREEGRASYNSPLHFGNGTRLTVT.

The chain has TRBV12-5 and TRBJ1-3; no clear D. The CDR3 totals 16 residues. In germline, CDR1 is LGHNT, CDR2 FRNRAP. V gave up 0 bases and J gave up 4 bases, with 13 bases separating them. Written as DNA, the CDR3 is TGTGCTAGTGGTTTGGTACTGACAATAGGCGGAAACACCATATATTTT. Its translation is CASGLVLTIGGNTIYF.

The V gene is TRBV5-6, the J gene TRBJ2-1; 11 bases align to TRBD2. CDR3 size: 18 residues. In germline, CDR1 is SGHDT, CDR2 YYEEEE. V lost 5 bases, J lost 3 bases, and 13 bases stayed unmatched. The CDR3 spells CASSLAGGLSLLYNEQFF. CDR3 DNA sequence: TGTGCCAGCAGTTTAGCGGGGGGGCTTTCTCTGCTCTACAATGAGCAGTTCTTC.

This chain links TRBV15 with TRBJ2-3, with 9 bases lining up with TRBD2. J gave up 2 bases and V 3 bases, and 9 bases lay outside the gene matches. This CDR3 has 17 residues. The germline CDR1 and CDR2 sequences are LNHNV and YYDKDF (reference sequence). The CDR3 here is CATSSPSGGPFTDTQYF. The CDR3 DNA is TGTGCCACCAGCAGTCCCAGCGGGGGGCCTTTCACAGATACGCAGTATTTT.

The V call is TRBV6-1, the J call TRBJ1-2; D is uncertain. CDR1 and CDR2 (germline): MNHNS, SASEGT. The CDR3 spans 13 residues. Deletions cut 5 bases from V and 3 bases from J, with 10 bases between. The CDR3 loop reads CASSYSGDYGYTF. The CDR3 coding sequence is TGTGCCAGCAGTTATTCCGGTGACTATGGCTACACCTTC.

This clone showed up just a few times. The chain uses TRBV2 and TRBJ2-5; TRBD1 matches at 10 bases. The trim removed 7 bases at V and 0 bases at J, leaving 5 bases unmatched. Germline V gene data show CDR1 as SNHLY and CDR2 as FYNNEI. This CDR3 has 15 residues. The CDR3 reads CASTDRGQYQETQYF. CDR3 nucleotide sequence: TGTGCCAGCACTGACAGGGGGCAGTACCAAGAGACCCAGTACTTC.

This clone was counted only a few times. The chain employs TRBV27 and TRBJ2-7; the match to TRBD1 covers 8 bases. Trimming at V came to 3 bases and at J to 3 bases, leaving 7 bases not matched to a gene. Germline V gene data show CDR1 as MNHEY and CDR2 as SMNVEV (reference sequence). This CDR3 comprises 15 residues. CDR3 nucleotide sequence: TGTGCCAGCAGTTTGGAAACCGGGACAGGCTACGAGCAGTACTTC. Protein sequence: CASSLETGTGYEQYF.

This clone was detected once. The genes are TRBV6-6 and TRBJ2-7, with D possibly being TRBD1 (6 bases). The length of the CDR3 is 13 residues. V was trimmed by 4 bases and J by 2 bases, leaving 9 bases between them. Germline V CDR1 and CDR2: MNHNY, SVGAGI (reference sequence). CDR3 nucleotide sequence: TGTGCCAGCAGTTCGACAGGCACCTACGAGCAGTACTTC. Amino acids: CASSSTGTYEQYF.

The chain uses TRBV15 and TRBJ1-3; D not certain. Germline V gives CDR1 LNHNV, CDR2 YYDKDF (reference sequence). The CDR3 is made up of 18 amino acids. Trimming took 0 bases from V and 0 from J, leaving 15 bases between them. CDR3 loop: CATSRDRIGRSSGNTIYF. CDR3 in DNA: TGTGCCACCAGCAGAGATCGAATCGGTCGTTCCTCTGGAAACACCATATATTTT.